These 7 T cell receptor beta chains share one sample of origin, sequenced in a study of OX40 agonist ivuxolimab in advanced cancers. The library relied on the immunoSEQ multiplex PCR assay. TCRdb obtained this table from immuneACCESS and retained in-frame rearrangements with V and J assigned. These tables miss some clones; where compared with another copy, unresolved V genes account for less than half of the shortfall, and the remainder is unexplained. The sample profile shows tens of thousands of clones; roughly three quarters of them were found once. About 1.2% of the sample belongs to the ten largest clones. Source: CD4+ or CD8+ T cells sorted from blood, taken in a trial of the OX40 agonist ivuxolimab. These receptors all stem from an adult with an advanced solid tumor such as melanoma, head and neck, liver or kidney cancer.

J is TRBJ2-3 and V is TRBV5-4; weak D call: TRBD1 (6 bases). The CDR3 is made up of 15 amino acids. V lost 5 bases and J lost 2, with 15 bases in between. CDR1 is SGHNT, CDR2 YYREEE, per germline (reference sequence). The CDR3 reads CASRQSQGNTDTQYF. The CDR3 nucleotides read TGTGCCAGCAGACAAAGCCAGGGGAACACAGATACGCAGTATTTT.

This clone was observed once. The gene calls are TRBV19 and TRBJ2-7, with TRBD1 identical over 8 bases. Per germline, CDR1 LNHDA and CDR2 SQIVND (reference sequence). The CDR3 loop spans 15 amino acids. The junction had 7 bases not matched to a gene; V was cut back by 4 bases and J by 2 bases. The CDR3 loop is CASSSAGQVAYEQYF. The DNA of the CDR3 is TGTGCCAGTAGTAGTGCGGGACAGGTTGCCTACGAGCAGTACTTC. The full variable domain, with the rest looked up from reference TRBV19 and TRBJ2-7, is DGGITQSPKYLFRKEGQNVTLSCEQNLNHDAMYWYRQDPGQGLRLIYYSQIVNDFQKGDIAEGYSVSREKKESFPLTVTSAQKNPTAFYLCASSSAGQVAYEQYFGPGTRLTVT.

With respect to this clone: A junction end diverges from the germline sequence, so it may reflect a read error. This chain connects TRBV4-2 to TRBJ1-1; perhaps TRBD1 as D (5 bases). The CDR3 is 16 residues long. From germline, CDR1 is LGHNA and CDR2 YNFKEQ. As DNA, the CDR3 is TGTGCCAGCAGCCAAGAGGGGAGGGCGCGGGGCACTGGAGCTTTCTTT. Protein: CASSQEGRARGTGAFF.

This clone occurred once. The V gene is TRBV6-5, the J gene TRBJ2-5; TRBD2 matches 7 bases. Per germline, CDR1 MNHEY and CDR2 SVGAGI. Trimming at V came to 0 bases and at J to 10 bases, leaving 8 bases not matched to a gene. The CDR3 covers 14 residues. CDR3 DNA sequence: TGTGCCAGCAGTTACTCGCGGCGCGGGGGATACCAGTACTTC. This sequence encodes CASSYSRRGGYQYF.

In this sample, this clone turned up a few times. V usage is TRBV11-1 and J usage is TRBJ2-1; perhaps TRBD1 as D (5 bases). CDR3 length: 14 residues. The germline CDR1 and CDR2 sequences are SGHAT and FQDESV (reference sequence). The germline V and J ends were trimmed by 3 bases and 5 bases, with 11 bases remaining between them. CDR3: CASSFSRGDNEQFF. The CDR3, as DNA: TGTGCCAGCAGCTTTAGTAGGGGCGACAATGAGCAGTTCTTC.

J is TRBJ1-5 and V is TRBV19; 7 nucleotides agree with TRBD1. The CDR3 contains 17 residues. The germline V gene encodes CDR1 LNHDA and CDR2 SQIVND (reference sequence). The trim removed 3 bases at V and 6 bases at J, leaving 14 bases unmatched. CDR3 sequence reads: CASSILQGRNPGQPQHF. For the CDR3, the DNA is TGTGCCAGTAGTATCTTACAGGGGAGGAATCCGGGTCAGCCCCAGCATTTT.

In its sample, this clone was seen once. V is TRBV4-1 and J is TRBJ2-1; 7 nucleotides align to TRBD1. Germline V gene sequence: CDR1 MGHRA, CDR2 YSYEKL. CDR3 size: 17 residues. V shed 4 bases and J 5 bases; nucleotides not matched to a gene: 14. CDR3 bases: TGCGCCAGCAGCCGACAAGTTGTAAGGGGGCCAGACAATGAGCAGTTCTTC. Its protein product is CASSRQVVRGPDNEQFF.